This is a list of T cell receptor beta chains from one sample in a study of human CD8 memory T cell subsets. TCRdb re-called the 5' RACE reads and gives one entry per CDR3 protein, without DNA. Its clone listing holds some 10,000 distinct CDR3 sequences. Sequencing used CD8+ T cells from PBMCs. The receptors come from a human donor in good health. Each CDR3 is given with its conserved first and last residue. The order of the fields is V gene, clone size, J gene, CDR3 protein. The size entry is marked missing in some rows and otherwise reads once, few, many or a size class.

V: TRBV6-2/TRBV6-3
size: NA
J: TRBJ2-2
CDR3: CASSHRTANTGELFF

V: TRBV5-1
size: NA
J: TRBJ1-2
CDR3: CASSPGSTYGYTF

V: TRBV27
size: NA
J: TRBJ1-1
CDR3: CASSGDRADTEAFF

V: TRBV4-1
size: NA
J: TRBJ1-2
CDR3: CASSQDQETGGIYGYTF

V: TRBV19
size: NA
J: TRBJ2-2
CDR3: CASSLQNTGELFF

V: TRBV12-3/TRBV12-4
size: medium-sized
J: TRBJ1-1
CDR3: CASSSVGPEAFF

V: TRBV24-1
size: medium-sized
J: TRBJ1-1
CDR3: CATSGGVMNTEAFF

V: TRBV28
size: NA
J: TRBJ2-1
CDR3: CASTHPRQGTFGNEQFF

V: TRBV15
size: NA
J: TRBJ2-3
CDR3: CATSSTSDGSISNTQYF

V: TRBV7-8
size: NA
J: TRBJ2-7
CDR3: CASSFTGTSGMHEQYF

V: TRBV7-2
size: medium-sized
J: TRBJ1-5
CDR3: CASSSGQVVNQPQHF

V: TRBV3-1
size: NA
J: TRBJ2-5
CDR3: CASSQDFRGGETQYF

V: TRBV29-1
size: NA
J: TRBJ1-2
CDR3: CSVDEGKTHGYTF

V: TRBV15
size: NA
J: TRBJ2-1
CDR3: CATSTLRDRDGNEQFF

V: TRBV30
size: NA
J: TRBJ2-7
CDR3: CAWSRTGTFFHEQYF

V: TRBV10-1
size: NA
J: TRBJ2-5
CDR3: CASSRGATEETQYF

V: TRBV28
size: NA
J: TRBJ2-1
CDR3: CASSRGRGLNEQFF

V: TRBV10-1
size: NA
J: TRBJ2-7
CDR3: CASSERDEQYF

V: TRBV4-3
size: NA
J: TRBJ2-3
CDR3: CASSTRTSENTDTQYF

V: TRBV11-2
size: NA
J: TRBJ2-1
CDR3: CASSTLMSSYNEQFF